These 4 T cell receptor beta chains came from one sample sequenced in a study of blood T cell repertoires in COVID-19. Clones were sequenced by immunoSEQ multiplex PCR, and TCRdb holds only the in-frame ones, with some missing. The table shows roughly 200,000 clones, with approximately 90% occurring only once. Sequenced material: PBMCs or T cells enriched from blood (not recorded which). These receptors all come from a woman aged 30 to 39 who had recovered from COVID-19.

The rearrangement uses TRBV12-3 or TRBV12-4 and TRBJ1-2; D call uncertain. There are 12 residues in the CDR3. V lost 6 bases and J lost 3, with 8 bases in between. The CDR3 DNA follows: TGTGCCAGCAGGAGACAAGACTATGGCTACACCTTC. Its protein is CASRRQDYGYTF.

This rearrangement joins TRBV5-6 to TRBJ1-2, with D tentatively TRBD1 (6 bases). Germline V gives CDR1 SGHDT, CDR2 YYEEEE. The CDR3 consists of 14 residues. Trimming took 3 bases from V and 4 from J, leaving 13 bases between them. The CDR3: CASSSPTGLYGYTF. CDR3 in DNA: TGTGCCAGCAGCTCTCCGACAGGACTCTATGGCTACACCTTC.

The chain has TRBV7-2 and TRBJ2-7; 7 nucleotides line up with TRBD2. V lost 1 base and J lost 0; bases outside the gene matches: 6. Germline V gene lookup returns CDR1 SGHTA and CDR2 FQGNSA. This CDR3 has 16 amino acids. The CDR3 coding sequence is TGTGCCAGCAGCTTAGTGTCTGGCGGGGGCTCCTACGAGCAGTACTTC. Encoded protein: CASSLVSGGGSYEQYF. Complete variable domain (other parts from reference TRBV7-2 and TRBJ2-7): GAGVSQSPSNKVTEKGKDVELRCDPISGHTALYWYRQSLGQGLEFLIYFQGNSAPDKSGLPSDRFSAERTGGSVSTLTIQRTQQEDSAVYLCASSLVSGGGSYEQYFGPGTRLTVT.

This clone was picked up one time. J is TRBJ2-4 and V is TRBV4-3, with 9 bases fitting TRBD1. With V trimmed by 2 bases and J by 1 base, 3 bases remained unmatched. The length of the CDR3 is 16 residues. The germline V gene has CDR1 LGHNA and CDR2 YSLEER. The chain's CDR3 is CASSQYRGRAKNIQYF. CDR3 sequence (DNA): TGCGCCAGCAGCCAATACAGGGGGCGGGCCAAAAACATTCAGTACTTC.